Here is one TCR beta chain with its context. Its antigen target is currently unknown. No base quality values were provided; no much bigger clone lies one nucleotide off. The data belong to a study of cytomegalovirus exposure and HLA in healthy donors (TCRdb year 2017). Study-level background: In an earlier analysis of 450 to 750 of the donors, less than 350 Gb of sequence data and approximately 100 million unique TCR beta sequences from about 190 million T cells were reported. Approximately 300 gigabases of sequencing data and roughly 81 million unique TCR sequences made up an early release that covered around 640 HLA-typed donors. Of the roughly 400 genotyped donors, over 80% were placed in the genetic ancestry cluster associated with self-reported Caucasian donors. The aim of the study was to test whether cataloging public T cell receptors could identify signatures of past pathogen exposure. The study profiled the T cell repertoires of 500 to 800 subjects by immunosequencing and related them to cytomegalovirus serostatus. Besides the first cohort of 550 to 750 subjects, a separate validation cohort made up of some 110 different subjects was used. To predict cytomegalovirus infection status, the study brought together high-throughput TCR immunosequencing, statistical association of individual TCRs with disease status, and machine learning. To study patterns of TCR occurrence, a later analysis re-analyzed previously published TCR beta repertoires from around 660 donors and added high-resolution HLA genotyping. Rather than drawing on any new phenotypic data, the later analysis identified candidate immune exposures from TCR beta sequences and the way those sequences occurred across donors. An earlier analysis of approximately 580 of the donors used high-throughput TCR beta sequencing to judge whether each TCR beta V gene segment behaved as functional or pseudogenic. Donor age, sex, ethnicity and CMV serostatus were compiled alongside the repertoire data. A later genetic analysis used genome-wide SNP genotypes for about three fifths of the 666 donors, treating that subset as a discovery cohort. Every discovery cohort repertoire had been produced on one sequencing platform. Both class I and class II loci were covered by HLA typing, at four-digit resolution. The number of typed donors differed by locus: about 620-640 for A, B, C, DRB1 and DQB1; 522 for DQA1; 606 for DPA1; and 400 to 480 for DPB1. About 5 DR-DQ haplotypes were handled as single units for association and clustering, since linkage in the cohort was strong. Among some 400 genotyped donors of the cohort, an average of about 240,000 unique TCR beta nucleotide sequences were sequenced per donor, about a sixth of them non-productive. What the research found in general, with its limitations: While some public TCRs were present in many individuals, most TCR sequences turned up only very rarely across donors. A few of the identified cytomegalovirus-associated TCR beta chains were confirmed in vitro to be specific for cytomegalovirus antigens. Strong co-occurrence of HLA alleles, especially DR and DQ, made assigning TCR associations to individual alleles difficult. Seventeen rarely observed V segments, including chromosome 9 orphons, were excluded from the earlier analysis of approximately 500 of the donors because counts were too low. An association between a missense DCLRE1C variant and V-gene and J-gene trimming of TCR beta chains was found in a later genetic analysis and replicated in an independent cohort. A later analysis found that HLA-associated TCR beta chains were more clonally expanded and had lower generation probabilities than equally common non-associated chains. A later analysis found that most CMV-associated TCR beta chains appeared HLA-restricted, with HLA associations seemingly driven largely by CMV exposure. A further reported finding was that TCR beta sequences accurately predicted the HLA-A and HLA-B alleles for most subjects in the first cohort. The classifier was reported to diagnose cytomegalovirus status with high specificity and sensitivity in both the original cohort and the validation cohort. A cluster of highly shared sequence variants was judged likely to represent a technical artifact of the sequencing pipeline. At a false discovery rate of 0.05, a later analysis linked fewer than 20,000 TCR beta sequences to specific HLA alleles. The study listed 150 to 200 TCR beta chains as associated with cytomegalovirus. Some IMGT-functional V segments, including TRBV6-2 and TRBV6-3, could not be distinguished by the 87-base-pair reads and were therefore excluded. Linkage disequilibrium might explain the correlated functional status among segregating V segments, but an unknown experimental factor could not be ruled out. The only immune exposure information available for the cohort was CMV serostatus. Several of the top co-occurrence clusters appeared to be linked to parvovirus B19, influenza, CMV and Epstein-Barr virus, according to a later analysis. The presence/absence analyses assumed that sequencing depth was roughly uniform across donors, and that assumption may not be true. The authors suggested that the approach could potentially be generalized to other disease states and immunological phenotypes. The cohort was sequenced for TCR beta chains only, and without alpha or paired-chain data the features that could be detected were limited. Because HLA typing was missing for some donors at each locus, association tests included only the typed subset. In an earlier analysis of under 600 of the donors, most TCR beta V segments were observed in productive rearrangements about 90% or about 30% of the time, broadly matching IMGT annotations. In a later genetic analysis, fewer N-insertions in productive TCRs were reported among donors in an Asian-associated ancestry cluster than the approximately 630-donor mean. In a later analysis, TCR association rates were found to vary across HLA loci, with the most associated TCRs seen for DRB1 alleles and the fewest for HLA-C alleles.

CDR1 and CDR2 (LNHNV, YYDKDF) derive from the germline V gene (reference sequence). Including the terminal cysteine and phenylalanine, the CDR3 comprises 16 residues. Only the CDR3 DNA stays, 48 bases, in frame from base 1. Relative to germline, V is 0 bases shorter and J is 2 bases shorter, with 12 bases between their ends. Libraries came from the immunoSEQ multiplex PCR assay. For the multiplex PCR, a mixture combining 60 forward primers for TCR Vbeta segments and 13 reverse primers for TCR Jbeta segments was used. The CDR3 region of rearranged TCR beta genes was amplified from genomic DNA with a multiplex PCR assay. Amplified TCR beta libraries were sequenced as 87-base-pair reads on the Illumina HiSeq System. The original pipeline was this. A later analysis tallied tens of millions of unique TCR beta chains across the 666 repertoires, and roughly 11 million of those chains were shared by two or more donors. Raw reads were error-corrected and collapsed into unique sequences by a nearest-neighbor algorithm in which closely related sequences were merged to remove PCR and sequencing errors. CDR3 sequences were aligned to IMGT reference sequences to assign V, D and J gene segments. For a sequence to be retained, at least a six-nucleotide match to both a V gene segment and a J gene segment was required. A rearrangement counted as productive if the CDR3 had no stop codons and remained in frame with V and J, and every other rearrangement counted as non-productive. CDR3 was defined by IMGT convention, running from the second conserved V-encoded cysteine to the conserved J-encoded phenylalanine. The earlier analysis of 587 of the donors excluded any sequence lacking an unambiguous match to a single V gene segment. In an earlier analysis of approximately 610 of the donors, V segments were called functional above 56.7% productive rearrangements and were called segregating when the between-donor standard deviation exceeded 5%. A statistical classification framework was built to diagnose cytomegalovirus status from the catalog of TCR beta chain sequences. A later analysis assigned V and J genes by comparing TCR nucleotide sequences with IMGT/GENE-DB human TR gene sequences. The TCRdist pipeline was used in a later analysis to assign CDR3 sequences and most-parsimonious VDJ recombination scenarios. A later analysis defined each TCR beta chain by its CDR3 amino acid sequence plus V-gene family, and excluded reads lacking a unique V-gene family. As a way to deal with suspected cross-contamination and a sequencing artifact, a later analysis dropped 450 to 700 nucleotide sequences that were highly shared and had low generation probability. In a later analysis, a clonal expansion index for each public chain was calculated from normalized within-repertoire ranks of inferred template counts. In a later analysis, generation probabilities were computed with a VDJ recombination model fitted to out-of-frame rearrangements, and the resulting probabilities were checked against IGoR. A later analysis scored TCR-TCR, TCR-HLA and TCR-CMV co-occurrence with hypergeometric tests, applying a repertoire-size bias correction to TCR pairs. In a later analysis, false discovery rates were estimated by permuting HLA or CMV assignments 20 times. A later analysis grouped co-occurring TCRs with DBSCAN, adding TCRdist sequence similarity when clustering within HLA-allele-positive subsets. Repertoires with fewer than 30,000 or more than 120,000 public chains, plus five repertoires with anomalous nucleotide sharing, were excluded from co-occurrence clustering. TCRdb holds this immuneACCESS table with in-frame rearrangements only. Some clones are missing; in checked studies, unresolved V genes explain under half, and the rest has no known cause. That table supplies the V and J calls and clone size; D and trimming were determined from the DNA. The sample table contains some 120,000 clones; only one count was recorded for 80% of them. The ten largest account for 2% to 3% of the sample.

In total, roughly 670 healthy bone marrow donors made up the cohort. At the time of sampling, every cohort member was nominally healthy, though immune exposures that went unrecorded were likely present. The donor tested CMV seronegative, placing the donor among the approximately 360 seronegative members of the cohort. Every donor gave a peripheral blood sample, and the peripheral blood mononuclear cells from that sample were used for TCR beta sequencing. The Qiagen DNeasy Blood Extraction Kit was used to extract genomic DNA from the blood cell samples. What was sequenced was PBMCs. The chain links TRBV15 with TRBJ2-3; tentative D gene TRBD2, with 6 bases matching. This clonotype was sampled from a young man in good health and CMV-seronegative. The nucleotides are TGTGCCACCAGCAGAGATTCTAGCGTTGCCACAGATACGCAGTATTTT. Translated, this gives CATSRDSSVATDTQYF.